This T cell receptor beta chain was identified in a study of sequential checkpoint blockade in melanoma. Study at large: Each arm's sequence ended with maintenance nivolumab.

This clone was seen only once. Germline V gene lookup returns CDR1 SEHNR and CDR2 FQNEAQ (reference sequence). The CDR3 contains 15 residues. The V segment lost 4 bases and the J segment 6 bases; nucleotides outside the gene matches: 9. Treatment noted: randomized to nivolumab then ipilimumab (arm A) or the reverse (arm B). No patient had prior DNA-damaging chemotherapy. Sorted cells were live CD3+CD8+, lacking CD19 and CD56, from PBMCs. Data came from immunoSEQ multiplex PCR; TCRdb stores just in-frame clones and leaves some out. The data hold about 10,000 clones, with roughly 73% observed a single time.

The sequence was collected from a human donor with melanoma. This sequence joins TRBV7-9 and TRBJ1-1, with 9 bases fitting TRBD1. Sample: CD8+ T cells sorted from blood (inferred from file names), taken from a patient given nivolumab and ipilimumab in sequence. CDR3 amino acids: CASSSRTGEVPEAFF. The CDR3 bases are TGTGCCAGCAGCTCTCGGACAGGGGAGGTCCCTGAAGCTTTCTTT.